The 18 T cell receptor beta chains below come from one sample, sequenced in a study of CD8+ T cells in alopecia areata. Extraction and reverse transcription of RNA yielded cDNA as the sequencing template. TCRdb's copy holds only in-frame clones and misses some; the assay was immunoSEQ multiplex PCR. The data hold roughly 150,000 clones, with roughly 60% observed a single time. The sequenced material came from CD8+ T cells sorted from blood. The receptors here all came from a human donor in good health.

CDR3 protein: CASRPEGRYYNEQFF. CDR3 DNA: TGCGCCAGCAGACCGGAGGGGAGGTATTACAATGAGCAGTTCTTC. The chain is built from TRBV5-1 and TRBJ2-1; D may be TRBD2 (6 bases). Trimming took 5 bases from V and 4 from J, leaving 16 bases between them. CDR3 size: 15 residues. Germline assignment: CDR1 SGHRS and CDR2 YFSETQ.

The chain links TRBV29-1 to TRBJ2-1, with a possible D match to TRBD2 (5 bases). Germline V gene data show CDR1 as SQVTM and CDR2 as ANQGSEA. Trimming removed 6 bases at V and 4 bases at J, with 13 bases between. CDR3 length: 13 residues. The CDR3 sequence is CSVRGSRYNEQFF. CDR3 nucleotide sequence: TGCAGCGTGCGAGGGTCCAGATACAATGAGCAGTTCTTC.

This chain's CDR3 is CASSFGELFF. Here the CDR3 DNA reads TGTGCCAGCTCATTCGGGGAGCTGTTTTTT. This chain uses TRBV11-2 with TRBJ2-2; D is uncertain. There are 10 residues in the CDR3. V lost 8 bases, J lost 7 bases, and 5 bases lay in between. Germline V lookup: CDR1 SGHAT, CDR2 FQNNGV.

There are a few counts of this clone. The V gene is TRBV19, the J gene TRBJ1-2; TRBD1 is a possible D gene (6 bases). CDR3 size: 14 residues. V lost 3 bases and J lost 4, with 12 bases in between. The V gene's germline CDR1 is LNHDA and CDR2 SQIVND (reference sequence). CDR3 residues: CASSIPSDSYGYTF. The CDR3 DNA is TGTGCCAGTAGTATCCCCTCGGACAGCTATGGCTACACCTTC.

The CDR3 nucleotides are TGTGCCAGCAGCTCCCCCGGGGGGAGGGTCACGTCCTACAATGAGCAGTTCTTC. It is translated as CASSSPGGRVTSYNEQFF. The chain uses TRBV11-2 and TRBJ2-1, with TRBD2 matching over 7 bases. The CDR3 contains 18 residues. Unmatched junction bases numbered 13, after V lost 4 bases and J lost 1 base. Germline loops: CDR1 SGHAT, CDR2 FQNNGV.

The chain is built from TRBV5-1 and TRBJ2-3; 8 nucleotides line up with TRBD2. CDR1 is SGHRS and CDR2 is YFSETQ in the germline V gene. V was pared by 3 bases and J by 0 bases, with 3 bases of the junction left unmatched. The CDR3 extends over 15 amino acids. The chain's CDR3 is CASSSSSGSTDTQYF. CDR3 nucleotides: TGCGCCAGCAGCTCGTCTAGCGGGAGCACAGATACGCAGTATTTT. Combining the CDR3 with reference TRBV5-1 and TRBJ2-3 gives the whole variable domain KAGVTQTPRYLIKTRGQQVTLSCSPISGHRSVSWYQQTPGQGLQFLFEYFSETQRNKGNFPGRFSGRQFSNSRSEMNVSTLELGDSALYLCASSSSSGSTDTQYFGPGTRLTVL.

J is TRBJ1-2 and V is TRBV7-8; D remains unclear. The CDR3 consists of 12 residues. CDR1 and CDR2 from the germline V gene are SGHVS and FQNEAQ. V lost 5 bases to trimming and J lost 8 bases, with 12 bases between them. CDR3 DNA: TGTGCCAGCAGCCCCGGGAAAGGGGGCTACACCTTC. Its translation is CASSPGKGGYTF.

This clone was counted only a few times. The J gene is TRBJ1-1, the V gene TRBV29-1; D remains unclear. From germline, CDR1 is SQVTM and CDR2 ANQGSEA. The CDR3 extends over 15 amino acids. V lost 6 bases and J 1 base, leaving 18 bases between the germline ends. The chain's CDR3 is CSVLLSGPQNTEAFF. Here the CDR3 DNA reads TGCAGCGTCCTCCTATCCGGACCGCAGAACACTGAAGCTTTCTTT.

This chain connects TRBV29-1 to TRBJ2-1; TRBD1 is a possible D gene (6 bases). This CDR3 comprises 16 residues. The V and J ends lost 3 bases and 3 bases respectively, with 18 bases between them. CDR1 and CDR2 (germline): SQVTM, ANQGSEA. For the CDR3, the DNA is TGCAGCGTTGAGGGGGCCCCGGGCCCCCTCTACAATGAGCAGTTCTTC. The encoded protein is CSVEGAPGPLYNEQFF.

The V call is TRBV28, the J call TRBJ2-1; D unresolved. The V gene lost 5 bases and the J gene lost 4 bases, with 3 bases spanning the gap. This CDR3 comprises 11 residues. Germline V gives CDR1 MDHEN, CDR2 SYDVKM. The CDR3 loop is CASSPYNEQFF. DNA of the CDR3: TGTGCCAGCAGTCCATACAATGAGCAGTTCTTC.

V gene TRBV27 combines with J gene TRBJ1-2; D is possibly TRBD1 (6 bases). This CDR3 region has 14 residues. V was cut by 0 bases and J by 7 bases, with 12 bases left in between. Germline values: CDR1 MNHEY, CDR2 SMNVEV (reference sequence). CDR3: CASSLSQGQGGYTF. In nucleotides, the CDR3 is TGTGCCAGCAGTTTATCCCAGGGGCAGGGTGGCTACACCTTC.

The rearrangement joins TRBV2 to TRBJ2-1, with 8 bases that match TRBD1. The germline V gene has CDR1 SNHLY and CDR2 FYNNEI. Trimming removed 2 bases from V and 0 bases from J; junction bases left unmatched: 3. This CDR3 region has 16 residues. The CDR3 protein is CASSEIQGGSYNEQFF. The CDR3 region has the DNA TGTGCCAGCAGTGAAATACAGGGGGGCTCCTACAATGAGCAGTTCTTC.

The CDR3 is CASRAVRYYEQYF. CDR3 nucleotides: TGTGCCAGTAGGGCAGTACGGTACTACGAGCAGTACTTC. The chain couples TRBV2 to TRBJ2-7; D uncertain. The V and J ends lost 9 bases and 3 bases respectively, with 15 bases between them. The CDR3 is 13 residues long. Germline CDR1 SNHLY, CDR2 FYNNEI. Combining the CDR3 with reference TRBV2 and TRBJ2-7 gives the whole variable domain EPEVTQTPSHQVTQMGQEVILRCVPISNHLYFYWYRQILGQKVEFLVSFYNNEISEKSEIFDDQFSVERPDGSNFTLKIRSTKLEDSAMYFCASRAVRYYEQYFGPGTRLTVT.

V and J are TRBV2 and TRBJ2-1; a weak D match, TRBD1 (6 bases). Germline V gives CDR1 SNHLY, CDR2 FYNNEI. Trimming pared 8 bases from V and 9 bases from J, leaving 11 bases between. The CDR3 loop spans 11 amino acids. CDR3 region: CASLLRGEQFF. In DNA, the CDR3 is TGTGCCAGCCTCCTCAGGGGTGAGCAGTTCTTC.

CDR3 DNA: TGCAGCGTTGAAGAACACTCAGGGGGAGCAGAGGGGGCCAACGTCCTGACTTTC. Protein: CSVEEHSGGAEGANVLTF. The chain joins TRBV29-1 to TRBJ2-6; 7 positions match TRBD1. There are 18 residues in the CDR3. V was clipped by 0 bases and J by 4 bases; unmatched bases: 12. Germline CDR1 is SQVTM and CDR2 is ANQGSEA.

CDR3: CASSLGGTDTQYF. The CDR3, as DNA: TGTGCCAGCAGTTTAGGGGGGACAGATACGCAGTATTTT. The chain combines TRBV27 with TRBJ2-3; D may be TRBD2 (6 bases). CDR3 size: 13 residues. The V gene's germline CDR1 is MNHEY and CDR2 SMNVEV (reference sequence). V was trimmed by 2 bases and J by 3 bases, leaving 6 bases between them.

This sequence joins TRBV11-2 and TRBJ2-7, with D uncertain. Germline values: CDR1 SGHAT, CDR2 FQNNGV. The CDR3 totals 13 residues. The V gene lost 2 bases and the J gene lost 6 bases, with 11 bases spanning the gap. The CDR3 is CASSLTSATEQYF. The CDR3 DNA is TGTGCCAGCAGCTTAACTTCTGCGACCGAGCAGTACTTC.

The chain recombines TRBV9 with TRBJ2-7; D gene uncertain. V shed 0 bases and J shed 2 bases, with 6 bases lying between them. Germline assignment: CDR1 SGDLS and CDR2 YYNGEE. The CDR3 loop spans 13 amino acids. The CDR3 DNA reads as TGTGCCAGCAGCGTAGATGCGACCTACGAGCAGTACTTC. As protein: CASSVDATYEQYF.